Each of the 28 T cell receptor beta chains below was sequenced from the same sample in a study of CD4 T cells in relation to SARS-CoV-2 and coronaviruses. No antigen is known for these receptors. Unexposed donor CD4+ T cells date from 2011-2018, before the COVID-19 pandemic. After 10 to 11 days of culture, CD4+ T cells were isolated. TCRdb's table, derived via immunoSEQ multiplex PCR, lists solely in-frame clones and lacks some. The data hold some 16,000 clones, with approximately 80% observed a single time. The source material was CD4+ T cells from PBMCs, cultured in vitro. The receptors were gathered from a human donor in good health.

The chain couples TRBV5-1 to TRBJ1-5; possible D gene TRBD1, 6 bases. The length of the CDR3 is 15 residues. The V gene lost 4 bases and the J gene lost 4 bases, with 15 bases spanning the gap. In germline, CDR1 is SGHRS, CDR2 YFSETQ. CDR3 in amino acids: CASSRYREGNQPQHF. DNA for the CDR3: TGCGCCAGCAGCAGATACAGGGAAGGTAATCAGCCCCAGCATTTT.

The chain has TRBV3-1 (or the pseudogene TRBV3-2) and TRBJ2-1; 15 nucleotides line up with TRBD2. The J segment lost 6 bases and the V segment lost 4 bases, leaving 7 bases of the junction unmatched. This CDR3 region has 17 residues. Germline V CDR1 and CDR2: LGHDT, YNNKEL (reference sequence). The CDR3, as DNA: TGTGCCAGCAGCCGCGGGACTAGCGGGAGGCAGGGCAATGAGCAGTTCTTC. Translated, it gives CASSRGTSGRQGNEQFF.

The chain has TRBV28 and TRBJ1-5, with 8 bases lining up with TRBD1. CDR1 and CDR2 from the germline V gene are MDHEN and SYDVKM. CDR3 length: 16 amino acids. The V segment lost 5 bases and the J segment 0 bases; nucleotides outside the gene matches: 6. CDR3 sequence: CASSPQGVNSNQPQHF. The CDR3 DNA follows: TGTGCCAGCAGTCCACAGGGGGTTAATAGCAATCAGCCCCAGCATTTT.

The chain recombines TRBV6-5 with TRBJ1-1, with D tentatively TRBD1 (6 bases). The germline gives CDR1 MNHEY, CDR2 SVGAGI. This CDR3 spans 12 amino acids. The germline V and J ends were trimmed by 6 bases and 4 bases, with 9 bases remaining between them. CDR3 DNA sequence: TGTGCCAGCAGAGAGGGGGGCACTGAAGCTTTCTTT. It codes for CASREGGTEAFF.

This chain connects TRBV24-1 to TRBJ1-5; D is perhaps TRBD1 (5 bases). This CDR3 has 14 amino acids. Germline CDR1 KGHDR, CDR2 SFDVKD. The germline V and J ends were trimmed by 3 bases and 7 bases, with 12 bases remaining between them. The CDR3 bases are TGTGCCACCAGTGATCCAGGGAATCCCCAGCCCCAGCATTTT. Translated: CATSDPGNPQPQHF.

This clone was detected only once. This chain links TRBV28 with TRBJ2-5; the match to TRBD2 covers 8 bases. V shed 4 bases, J shed 4 bases, and the junction held 11 bases outside the gene matches. CDR3 length: 16 amino acids. Per germline, CDR1 MDHEN and CDR2 SYDVKM. The CDR3 nucleotides read TGTGCCAGCAGTTCACCCCTCAGCGGGAGTGTAGAGACCCAGTACTTC. It yields the protein CASSSPLSGSVETQYF.

This chain joins TRBV6-5 and TRBJ2-3; 7 bases align to TRBD2. V was pared by 4 bases and J by 2 bases, with 6 bases of the junction left unmatched. The CDR3 spans 15 residues. Germline V gives CDR1 MNHEY, CDR2 SVGAGI. The CDR3 DNA is TGTGCCAGCAGTTCGGGGAGCGGGATCACAGATACGCAGTATTTT. It yields the protein CASSSGSGITDTQYF.

The sample holds one count of this clone. This chain uses TRBV28 with TRBJ2-7, with 7 nucleotides matching TRBD2. Germline V CDR1 and CDR2: MDHEN, SYDVKM. After removal of 4 bases from V and 2 bases from J, the junction contained 5 bases not matched to a gene. This CDR3 is 14 amino acids long. CDR3 in amino acids: CASSSAGAPYEQYF. In nucleotides, the CDR3 is TGTGCCAGCAGTTCGGCGGGAGCTCCCTACGAGCAGTACTTC.

This clone has just a few counts. This rearrangement joins TRBV19 to TRBJ1-2, with 8 nucleotides matching TRBD1. Germline trimming cut 5 bases from V and 8 bases from J; bases unmatched to any gene: 7. Germline assignment: CDR1 LNHDA and CDR2 SQIVND (reference sequence). CDR3 length: 13 amino acids. CDR3 sequence (DNA): TGTGCCAGTAGTCCCCAGGGGGCCGGCGGCTACACCTTC. It codes for CASSPQGAGGYTF.

The J gene is TRBJ2-3, the V gene TRBV30; D not certain. CDR1 is GTSNPN, CDR2 SVGIG, per germline (reference sequence). V was clipped by 1 base and J by 2 bases, with 4 bases between them. This CDR3 comprises 12 residues. CDR3 loop: CAWSEYTDTQYF. In DNA form, the CDR3 reads TGTGCCTGGAGTGAATACACAGATACGCAGTATTTT.

This rearrangement joins TRBV10-1 to TRBJ2-1, with D maybe TRBD1 (5 bases). This CDR3 region has 14 residues. Germline values: CDR1 WNHNN, CDR2 SYGVQD (reference sequence). With 6 bases removed from V and 7 bases from J, the gap between germline ends came to 16 bases. CDR3 loop: CASSQGEVFNEQFF. The CDR3 DNA follows: TGCGCCAGCAGCCAGGGTGAAGTTTTTAATGAGCAGTTCTTC.

This sequence joins TRBV29-1 and TRBJ2-2, with no clear D. The CDR3 contains 14 residues. Germline V gene sequence: CDR1 SQVTM, CDR2 ANQGSEA. Trimming shortened V by 7 bases and J by 3 bases, and 15 bases separated the two germline ends. The CDR3 region is CSASTASYTGELFF. The CDR3 nucleotides are TGCAGCGCCTCCACAGCTTCATACACCGGGGAGCTGTTTTTT.

By frequency in the sample, this clone is medium-sized. The chain is built from TRBV7-9 and TRBJ1-1; D not resolved. This CDR3 is 14 amino acids long. Trimming stripped 5 bases from V and 6 bases from J, with 16 bases between. CDR1 is SEHNR, CDR2 FQNEAQ, per germline (reference sequence). CDR3 sequence reads: CASSARGVLPEAFF. The CDR3 nucleotides are TGTGCCAGCAGCGCACGCGGGGTTTTGCCTGAAGCTTTCTTT.

The chain couples TRBV24-1 to TRBJ2-2, with 7 bases aligning to TRBD1. Germline values: CDR1 KGHDR, CDR2 SFDVKD. V was clipped by 0 bases and J by 3 bases; unmatched bases: 15. The CDR3 is 20 residues long. CDR3 sequence: CATSDLWGGRGRGDTGELFF. The CDR3 DNA reads TGTGCCACCAGTGATTTGTGGGGCGGCAGGGGGAGAGGTGACACCGGGGAGCTGTTTTTT.

The gene calls are TRBV2 and TRBJ1-2; D uncertain. V gave up 8 bases and J gave up 7 bases, with 14 bases separating them. The CDR3 loop spans 12 amino acids. CDR1 is SNHLY, CDR2 FYNNEI, per germline. CDR3 nucleotide sequence: TGTGCCAGCCGAGATCCCCAACGTGGCTACACCTTC. Translation gives CASRDPQRGYTF.

V gene TRBV21-1 combines with J gene TRBJ1-5; the table's D gene call, TRBD1, was not cross checked with the DNA. TRBV21-1 counts as a pseudogene. This CDR3 region has 18 residues. CDR3 amino acids: CASSVGTEPWCGNQPQHF. The CDR3 region has the DNA TGTGCCAGCAGCGTCGGGACAGAGCCCTGGTGCGGCAATCAGCCCCAGCATTTT.

Only a few counts were recorded for this clone. The chain has TRBV27 and TRBJ2-2, with D unresolved. The CDR3 extends over 14 amino acids. The V end lost 7 bases, the J end lost 7 bases, and 16 bases lay between the germline ends. Looked up from germline, CDR1 is MNHEY and CDR2 is SMNVEV (reference sequence). CDR3 protein: CASTLNEADGELFF. CDR3 nucleotide sequence: TGTGCCAGCACCCTAAACGAGGCGGACGGGGAGCTGTTTTTT.

The gene calls are TRBV7-9 and TRBJ2-5; possibly TRBD2 for D (5 bases). The germline V and J ends were trimmed by 5 bases and 5 bases, with 12 bases remaining between them. This CDR3 comprises 13 residues. Germline V CDR1 and CDR2: SEHNR, FQNEAQ (reference sequence). The CDR3 region is CASSQPPGETQYF. The DNA of the CDR3 is TGTGCCAGCAGCCAACCCCCGGGGGAGACCCAGTACTTC.

This sequence joins TRBV5-1 and TRBJ2-3; D call uncertain. V shed 1 base and J shed 5 bases, with 11 bases lying between them. The CDR3 is 14 amino acids. Germline loops: CDR1 SGHRS, CDR2 YFSETQ. For the CDR3, the DNA is TGCGCCAGCAGCTTGTTTAGTTTCCGAGATACGCAGTATTTT. Its translation is CASSLFSFRDTQYF.

The J gene is TRBJ1-3, the V gene TRBV23-1; no clear D. TRBV23-1 is known as an ORF, though its function is uncertain. CDR3 length: 16 amino acids. The V and J ends lost 4 bases and 3 bases respectively, with 16 bases between them. CDR3 sequence (DNA): TGCGCCAGCAGTCCCCAAACTTACAAAAATGGAAACACCATATATTTT. Encoded protein: CASSPQTYKNGNTIYF.

V gene TRBV7-9 combines with J gene TRBJ2-7, with 7 bases fitting TRBD2. The CDR3 runs 13 residues. Germline V CDR1 and CDR2: SEHNR, FQNEAQ (reference sequence). With 3 bases clipped from V and 5 bases from J, the junction kept 4 bases outside the gene matches. CDR3 nucleotide sequence: TGTGCCAGCAGCTTTCAAAGCGGGAACGAGCAGTACTTC. This gives the protein CASSFQSGNEQYF.

This clone was seen once. The V gene is TRBV5-6, the J gene TRBJ2-1; the D gene is possibly TRBD2 (5 bases). The CDR3 extends over 14 amino acids. Germline V gene lookup returns CDR1 SGHDT and CDR2 YYEEEE. Deletions cut 3 bases from V and 10 bases from J, with 17 bases between. The CDR3 nucleotides are TGTGCCAGCAGCTGGACTTCCCGCCCGGACGAGCAGTTCTTC. It is translated as CASSWTSRPDEQFF.

By share, this clone counts as large. The genes are TRBV30 and TRBJ1-1; unclear D gene. CDR3 length equals 15 residues. Germline V lookup: CDR1 GTSNPN, CDR2 SVGIG (reference sequence). Trimming shortened V by 4 bases and J by 2 bases, and 17 bases separated the two germline ends. The CDR3 protein is CAWNGILLSNTEAFF. Here the CDR3 DNA reads TGTGCCTGGAATGGTATTCTCTTATCTAACACTGAAGCTTTCTTT.

This clone is labeled large. V gene TRBV18 combines with J gene TRBJ1-4; 7 nucleotides agree with TRBD1. This CDR3 contains 15 residues. The germline V gene has CDR1 KGHSH and CDR2 LQKENI. J gave up 1 base and V 3 bases, and 2 bases lay outside the gene matches. CDR3 DNA: TGTGCCAGCTCACCGCGACAGGGAACTAATGAAAAACTGTTTTTT. This codes for CASSPRQGTNEKLFF.

The V call is TRBV7-8, the J call TRBJ1-1; 8 nucleotides agree with TRBD1. The CDR3 loop spans 14 amino acids. Trimming cost V 5 bases and J 1 base; bases outside gene matches: 3. In germline, CDR1 is SGHVS, CDR2 FQNEAQ. CDR3 DNA sequence: TGTGCCAGCAGCCAAGACAGGGGGAACACTGAAGCTTTCTTT. Translating gives CASSQDRGNTEAFF.

The chain combines TRBV10-3 with TRBJ2-4; D possibly uses TRBD1 or TRBD2 (5 bases each). Germline V CDR1 and CDR2: ENHRY, SYGVKD. The CDR3 has 15 amino acids. Trimming left V 10 bases short and J 3 bases short, with 19 bases between. CDR3 sequence reads: CASLGTIRGKNIQYF. Written as DNA, the CDR3 is TGTGCCAGCCTGGGGACCATCCGAGGCAAAAACATTCAGTACTTC.

The rearrangement uses TRBV10-1 and TRBJ1-1; the D is unclear. Trimming removed 7 bases from V and 5 bases from J, with 14 bases in between. Germline V gene data show CDR1 as WNHNN and CDR2 as SYGVQD (reference sequence). The CDR3 has 13 amino acids. The CDR3 reads CASTLDEGTEAFF. Written as DNA, the CDR3 is TGCGCCAGCACCCTCGATGAGGGTACTGAAGCTTTCTTT.

The CDR3: CASSQEGGIYEAFF. CDR3 coding DNA: TGCGCCAGCAGCCAAGAGGGCGGAATTTATGAAGCTTTCTTT. V usage is TRBV4-1 and J usage is TRBJ1-1; D is unresolved. This CDR3 region has 14 residues. Germline CDR1 MGHRA, CDR2 YSYEKL. V was shortened by 0 bases and J by 7 bases, with 12 bases between the two germline ends.